This TCR beta chain was retrieved from a study of T cell responses to AZD1222 COVID-19 vaccine. Overall study context: Investigators merged groups given second doses at roughly 4 or roughly 12 weeks.

Sequenced by immunoSEQ multiplex PCR; TCRdb stores in-frame clones only, minus some. The profile shows more than 250,000 clones, roughly 93% of them singletons. Study outcomes and limitations: Along spike, vaccine-associated CD4 TCRs were found throughout, with dominance at 160-218 and 743-854. Repertoire sampling occurred only after the peak T cell response. Increased Spike-specific TCR breadth and depth were observed after two AZD1222 doses.

The CDR3 consists of 10 residues. Germline CDR1 is SEHNR and CDR2 is FQNEAQ (reference sequence). Note on this clone: Antigen specificity is unknown. At one of its ends the junction is not consistent with the germline gene, which may arise from a read error.

The specimen was peripheral blood, collected on day 0 of AZD1222 vaccination. The origin of this receptor is an adult in good health. The V gene is TRBV7-9, the J gene TRBJ2-2; weak D call: TRBD1 (7 bases). Written as DNA, the CDR3 is TGTGCCAGCAGCCAGGGGGGGCTGTTTTTT. Amino acids: CASSQGGLFF.